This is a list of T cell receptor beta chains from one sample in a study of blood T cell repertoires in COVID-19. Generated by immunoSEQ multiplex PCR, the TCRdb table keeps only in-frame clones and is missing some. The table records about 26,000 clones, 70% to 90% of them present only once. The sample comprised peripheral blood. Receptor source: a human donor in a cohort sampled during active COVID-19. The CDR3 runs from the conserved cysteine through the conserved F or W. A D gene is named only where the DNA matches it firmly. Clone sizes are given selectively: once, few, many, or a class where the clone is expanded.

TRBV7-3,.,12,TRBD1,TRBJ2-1,CASSDRADEQFF,TGTGCCAGCTCGGACAGGGCGGATGAGCAGTTCTTC
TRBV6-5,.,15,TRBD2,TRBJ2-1,CASSNGGFAYNEQFF,TGTGCCAGCAGCAACGGGGGGTTCGCCTACAATGAGCAGTTCTTC
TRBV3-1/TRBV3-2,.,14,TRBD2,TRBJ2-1,CASSQDRSGIEQFF,TGTGCCAGCAGCCAAGATCGCAGCGGGATTGAGCAGTTCTTC
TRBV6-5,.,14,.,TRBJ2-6,CASSFISGANVLTF,TGTGCCAGCAGTTTTATCTCTGGGGCCAACGTCCTGACTTTC
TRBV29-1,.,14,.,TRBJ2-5,CSAVQSSSGKTQYF,TGCAGCGCGGTACAGTCATCCTCGGGGAAGACCCAGTACTTC
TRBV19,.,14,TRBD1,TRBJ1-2,CASSMGQALYGYTF,TGTGCCAGTAGTATGGGACAGGCGCTCTATGGCTACACCTTC
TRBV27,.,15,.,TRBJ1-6,CASQAGSSYNSPLHF,TGTGCCTCGCAGGCGGGGAGCTCCTATAATTCACCCCTCCACTTT
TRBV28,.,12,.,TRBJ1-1,CVSDGGNTEAFF,TGTGTTTCGGACGGGGGGAACACTGAAGCTTTCTTT
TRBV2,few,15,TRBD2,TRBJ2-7,CASSETLAGSYEQYF,TGTGCCAGCAGTGAAACGTTAGCGGGGTCTTACGAGCAGTACTTC
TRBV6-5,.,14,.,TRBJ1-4,CASSYLRGNEKLFF,TGTGCCAGCAGTTACCTTAGGGGAAACGAAAAACTGTTTTTT
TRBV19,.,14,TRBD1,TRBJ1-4,CASSRGTANEKLFF,TGTGCCAGTAGTAGGGGGACAGCAAATGAAAAACTGTTTTTT
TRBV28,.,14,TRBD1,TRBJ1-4,CASRSGTALEKLFF,TGTGCCAGCAGGTCCGGGACAGCTCTCGAAAAACTGTTTTTT
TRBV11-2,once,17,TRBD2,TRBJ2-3,CASSDQPAGGRTDTQYF,TGTGCCAGCAGCGATCAACCAGCGGGGGGACGGACAGATACGCAGTATTTT
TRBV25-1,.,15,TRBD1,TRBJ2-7,CASSDPGTGLYEQYF,TGTGCCAGCAGTGATCCCGGGACAGGGCTCTACGAGCAGTACTTC
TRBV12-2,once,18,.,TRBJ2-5,CASRLTQLAGGASETQYF,TGTGCAAGTCGCTTAACCCAACTAGCGGGGGGCGCTAGCGAGACCCAGTACTTC
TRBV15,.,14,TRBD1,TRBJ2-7,CATSRAQGNNEQYF,TGTGCCACCAGCAGAGCACAGGGGAATAACGAGCAGTACTTC
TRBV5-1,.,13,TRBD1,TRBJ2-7,CASSSPGGNEQYF,TGCGCCAGCAGCTCACCAGGGGGCAACGAGCAGTACTTC
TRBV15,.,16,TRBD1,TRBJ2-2,CATSRDGTGNTGELFF,TGTGCCACCAGCAGAGATGGGACAGGCAACACCGGGGAGCTGTTTTTT
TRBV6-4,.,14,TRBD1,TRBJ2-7,CASSVEQGVDEQYF,TGTGCCAGCAGTGTAGAACAGGGGGTCGACGAGCAGTACTTC
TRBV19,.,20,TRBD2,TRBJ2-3,CASSIGPRLAGAGSTDTQYF,TGTGCCAGTAGTATAGGTCCGCGACTAGCGGGAGCGGGGAGCACAGATACGCAGTATTTT
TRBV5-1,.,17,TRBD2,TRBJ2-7,CASSLAASGRQSYEQYF,TGCGCCAGCAGCTTGGCCGCTAGCGGGAGGCAAAGTTACGAGCAGTACTTC
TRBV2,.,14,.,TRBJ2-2,CASSGLRGTGELFF,TGTGCCAGCAGTGGGTTAAGGGGCACCGGGGAGCTGTTTTTT
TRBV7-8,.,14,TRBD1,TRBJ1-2,CASSLTGGISGYTF,TGTGCCAGCAGCTTAACAGGGGGCATCTCTGGCTACACCTTC
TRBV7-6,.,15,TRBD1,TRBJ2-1,CASASGTGVYNEQFF,TGTGCCAGCGCCTCTGGGACAGGGGTGTACAATGAGCAGTTCTTC
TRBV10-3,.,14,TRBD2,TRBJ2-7,CAISDSGRPYEQYF,TGTGCCATCAGTGACAGCGGGAGACCCTACGAGCAGTACTTC
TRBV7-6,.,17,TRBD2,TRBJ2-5,CASSLEAGNDGRETQYF,TGTGCCAGCAGCTTGGAAGCGGGGAACGACGGCCGGGAGACCCAGTACTTC
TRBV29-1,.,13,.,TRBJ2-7,CSVEIGDLYEQYF,TGCAGCGTTGAGATCGGGGATCTCTACGAGCAGTACTTC
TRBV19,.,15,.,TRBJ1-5,CASSIDNKIDQPQHF,TGTGCCAGTAGTATAGATAACAAGATCGATCAGCCCCAGCATTTT
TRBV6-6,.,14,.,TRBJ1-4,CASSMRQPNEKLFF,TGTGCCAGCAGCATGCGGCAGCCTAATGAAAAACTGTTTTTT